This T cell receptor beta chain was captured in a study of blood T cell repertoires in COVID-19. As handled by the study authors: Using reference gene primer amplification, nucleated cell counts were estimated. Profiled with immunoSEQ multiplex PCR; TCRdb holds only in-frame clones, not every one. Clone size and V and J calls were adopted from that table, with D and trimming inferred from the DNA. The table shows hundreds of thousands of clones, with around 86% occurring only once. The origin of this receptor is a man aged 45-65 years with acute or convalescent COVID-19. What was sequenced was peripheral blood.

For the CDR3, the DNA is TGTGCCAGCAGTGCCAAGACAGGGATCCGTGGACCGAACACCATATATTTT. Translated, it gives CASSAKTGIRGPNTIYF. The chain employs TRBV6-1 and TRBJ1-3, with 7 bases that match TRBD1. This CDR3 is 17 amino acids long. Germline loops: CDR1 MNHNS, CDR2 SASEGT. Unmatched junction bases numbered 16, after V lost 4 bases and J lost 7 bases.